This T cell receptor (beta chain) was profiled in a study of blood T cell repertoires in COVID-19. Original handling: Amplified reference gene primers provided the basis for estimating nucleated cell counts. Using immunoSEQ multiplex PCR, the repertoire was profiled, and TCRdb retains in-frame clones only, with some absent. The V and J calls and clone size were taken over from that table, and D and trimming were inferred from the DNA. Here the sample spans approximately 250,000 clones, 88% being singletons. The V and J ends lost 0 bases and 8 bases respectively, with 11 bases between them. Germline V gene sequence: CDR1 GTSNPN, CDR2 SVGIG (reference sequence). This CDR3 has 13 residues.

The sample taken for sequencing was PBMCs or T cells enriched from blood (not recorded which). The chain combines TRBV30 with TRBJ1-3; D is uncertain. This TCR derives from a woman in her thirties or forties with acute COVID-19. CDR3 region: CAWSVGGSYTIYF. The CDR3 region has the DNA TGTGCCTGGAGTGTTGGAGGTAGCTACACCATATATTTT. Full variable domain (outside the CDR3, taken from reference TRBV30 and TRBJ1-3): SQTIHQWPATLVQPVGSPLSLECTVEGTSNPNLYWYRQAAGRGLQLLFYSVGIGQISSEVPQNLSASRPQDRQFILSSKKLLLSDSGFYLCAWSVGGSYTIYFGEGSWLTVV.